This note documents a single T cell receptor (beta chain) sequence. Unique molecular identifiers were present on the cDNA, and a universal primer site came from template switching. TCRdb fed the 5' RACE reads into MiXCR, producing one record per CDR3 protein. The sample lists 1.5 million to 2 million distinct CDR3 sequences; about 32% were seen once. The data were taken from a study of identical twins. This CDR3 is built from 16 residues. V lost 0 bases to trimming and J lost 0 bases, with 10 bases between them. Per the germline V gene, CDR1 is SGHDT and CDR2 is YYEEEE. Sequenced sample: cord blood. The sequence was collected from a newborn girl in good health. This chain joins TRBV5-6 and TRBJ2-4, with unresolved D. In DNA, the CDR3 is TGTGCCAGCAGCTTGGGGCAGGCAATAGCCAAAAACATTCAGTACTTC. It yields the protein CASSLGQAIAKNIQYF.